This T cell receptor beta chain emerged from a study of blood T cells in healthy people across ages. Sample-barcoded 5' priming and a J-beta primer mix drove a second PCR of 7 to 11 cycles. TCRdb re-called the 5' RACE reads with MiXCR, one entry per CDR3 protein. The table lists some 1,500,000 distinct CDR3 sequences, roughly 43% of them singletons. The sample holds many counts of this clonotype. Its target is not known. Each donor's blood draw was around 10 milliliters of peripheral blood. Every sample yielded at least 6.5 million isolated PBMCs. The study, taken as a whole, reports: Naive CD4+ cells and diversity were both higher in long-lived donors than in aged donors.

The V gene lost 6 bases and the J gene lost 2 bases, with 6 bases spanning the gap. The germline V gene encodes CDR1 SGHTA and CDR2 FQGNSA. This CDR3 is 12 amino acids long. The source is a young woman in good health. The rearrangement links TRBV7-2 to TRBJ2-3; D call uncertain. Input material: blood. The DNA for the CDR3 is TGTGCCAGCAGGGCGGACACAGATACGCAGTATTTT. Its protein is CASRADTDTQYF.